This is a list of T cell receptor beta chains from one sample in a study of cytomegalovirus exposure and HLA in healthy donors. The data were produced by immunoSEQ multiplex PCR, yet TCRdb's version contains in-frame clones alone and is incomplete. The sample lists 150,000 to 200,000 clones; about 78% were seen once. The sequenced sample was PBMCs. The receptors originated from a male donor in good health and CMV-seronegative. The CDR3 runs from the conserved cysteine through the conserved F or W. D genes are given only for firm matches. Expanded clones get a size class; other rows say once, few or many, or leave the size out.

>TRBJ2-7|TRBV7-8|TRBD1|once
CASSVDRASYEQYF
TGTGCCAGCAGCGTTGACAGGGCCTCCTACGAGCAGTACTTC
>TRBJ2-3|TRBV7-8|.|once
CASSRKRASGTDTQYF
TGTGCCAGCAGCCGTAAGCGGGCGAGTGGGACAGATACGCAGTATTTT
>TRBJ1-3|TRBV5-1|.|.
CASSLTGVGNTIYF
TGCGCCAGCAGCTTGACAGGAGTTGGAAACACCATATATTTT
>TRBJ1-5|TRBV2|.|.
CASSVLDGGNQPQHF
TGTGCCAGCAGTGTTTTGGACGGGGGCAATCAGCCCCAGCATTTT
>TRBJ2-1|TRBV4-2|.|.
CASSQGIASNNEQFF
TGTGCCAGCAGCCAGGGTATAGCGAGCAACAATGAGCAGTTCTTC
>TRBJ1-2|TRBV28|TRBD1|few
CASRPRGQGALGYTF
TGTGCCAGCAGACCTCGCGGACAGGGGGCTCTAGGCTACACCTTC
>TRBJ2-2|TRBV27|TRBD1|.
CASSRTGGTGELFF
TGTGCCAGCAGCCGGACAGGGGGTACCGGGGAGCTGTTTTTT
>TRBJ2-3|TRBV9|.|.
CASSVTSSTDTQYF
TGTGCCAGCAGCGTAACTAGCAGCACAGATACGCAGTATTTT
>TRBJ2-7|TRBV14|.|once
CASSQDKKEFSYEQYF
TGTGCCAGCAGCCAAGATAAGAAGGAGTTCTCCTACGAGCAGTACTTC
>TRBJ2-7|TRBV6-6|TRBD1|.
CASSRDRDYEQYF
TGTGCCAGCAGTAGGGACAGGGACTACGAGCAGTACTTC
>TRBJ2-1|TRBV7-2|TRBD2|.
CASSRLAGVEQFF
TGTGCCAGCAGCCGTTTAGCGGGGGTCGAGCAGTTCTTC
>TRBJ2-1|TRBV7-9|.|.
CASSTAGSYNEQFF
TGTGCCAGCAGCACAGCGGGTTCCTACAATGAGCAGTTCTTC
>TRBJ1-1|TRBV5-1|TRBD1|.
CASSLVKTGSAEAFF
TGCGCCAGCAGCTTGGTTAAGACAGGGAGCGCTGAAGCTTTCTTT
>TRBJ2-5|TRBV18|.|.
CASSPKGVQETQYF
TGTGCCAGCTCACCAAAGGGGGTGCAAGAGACCCAGTACTTC
>TRBJ2-3|TRBV9|TRBD2|.
CASSVDPSGGRVDTQYF
TGTGCCAGCAGCGTAGACCCTAGCGGGGGGCGGGTAGATACGCAGTATTTT
>TRBJ1-1|TRBV5-5|TRBD1|.
CASSLVGTGNTEAFF
TGTGCCAGCAGCTTGGTCGGGACAGGGAACACTGAAGCTTTCTTT
>TRBJ1-6|TRBV6-6|TRBD1|.
CASSYPGQGYSPLHF
TGTGCCAGCAGTTACCCGGGACAGGGATACTCACCCCTCCACTTT
>TRBJ2-3|TRBV6-5|TRBD1|.
CASSPPGQGDTQYF
TGTGCCAGCAGCCCACCGGGACAGGGTGATACGCAGTATTTT
>TRBJ2-7|TRBV27|.|.
CASSFAGSYEQYF
TGTGCCAGCAGTTTTGCAGGTTCCTACGAGCAGTACTTC
>TRBJ2-1|TRBV19|.|.
CASSSGTLAYNEQFF
TGTGCCAGTAGTTCCGGGACACTCGCCTACAATGAGCAGTTCTTC
>TRBJ2-2|TRBV4-3|.|.
CASSQDAGLNTGELFF
TGCGCCAGCAGCCAAGATGCAGGGCTTAACACCGGGGAGCTGTTTTTT
>TRBJ2-1|TRBV25-1|.|.
CASSEFGVGDEQFF
TGTGCCAGCAGTGAATTTGGAGTAGGTGATGAGCAGTTCTTC
>TRBJ1-5|TRBV6-5|TRBD1|.
CASSAQTGNQPQHF
TGTGCCAGCAGTGCTCAGACAGGGAATCAGCCCCAGCATTTT
>TRBJ2-1|TRBV6-1|.|.
CASSEALRSSYNEQFF
TGTGCCAGCAGTGAAGCGCTACGGAGCTCCTACAATGAGCAGTTCTTC
>TRBJ2-7|TRBV19|.|.
CASSSTGYEQYF
TGTGCCAGTAGTAGTACAGGCTACGAGCAGTACTTC
>TRBJ1-5|TRBV4-2|.|.
CASSQRREAGQPQHF
TGTGCCAGCAGCCAAAGGAGGGAGGCAGGACAGCCCCAGCATTTT
>TRBJ2-7|TRBV7-2|TRBD1|.
CASSPDRASSYEQYF
TGTGCCAGCAGTCCAGACAGGGCTAGCTCCTACGAGCAGTACTTC
>TRBJ2-6|TRBV28|.|.
CASSPTGANVLTF
TGTGCCAGCAGTCCCACTGGGGCCAACGTCCTGACTTTC
>TRBJ2-5|TRBV2|.|.
CASSEGRGGETQYF
TGTGCCAGCAGTGAGGGCAGGGGTGGGGAGACCCAGTACTTC
>TRBJ2-7|TRBV5-4|TRBD1|.
CASRKDRGSYEQYF
TGTGCCAGCAGAAAGGACAGGGGTTCCTACGAGCAGTACTTC
>TRBJ1-2|TRBV6-1|.|.
CASSDSGGLGYTF
TGTGCCAGCAGTGACTCCGGAGGCCTTGGCTACACCTTC
>TRBJ1-1|TRBV21-1|.|once
CASSKVPNMNTEAFF
TGTGCCAGCAGCAAAGTTCCGAACATGAACACTGAAGCTTTCTTT
>TRBJ1-5|TRBV10-3|.|.
CAISVGQGNQPQHF
TGTGCCATCAGTGTAGGCCAGGGGAATCAGCCCCAGCATTTT
>TRBJ1-2|TRBV11-2|.|few
CASSPLYSGRGYTF
TGTGCCAGCAGCCCCTTGTACTCAGGGCGAGGCTACACCTTC
>TRBJ1-2|TRBV5-6|.|.
CASSLTGVYGYTF
TGTGCCAGCAGCCTGACAGGTGTATATGGCTACACCTTC
>TRBJ2-7|TRBV11-2|.|.
CASSLEGGTTYEQYF
TGTGCCAGCAGCTTAGAGGGCGGGACGACCTACGAGCAGTACTTC